The 5 T cell receptor beta chains in this list originate from one sample, sequenced in a study of shared clonotypes between healthy human individuals. The assay was immunoSEQ multiplex PCR, and TCRdb's table has in-frame clones only and misses some. Of about 1.9 million clones listed, 93% are singletons. The naive CD8 fraction comprised CD45RO-negative cells positively selected for CCR7 and excluded terminally differentiated effector memory CD45RA+ cells. The sequenced sample consisted of naive CD8+ T cells from PBMCs. These receptors were taken from a man aged 18 to 29 in good health. Some clones in this sample may be carry-over from other donors' samples.

V usage is TRBV4-2 and J usage is TRBJ2-1; maybe TRBD2 (6 bases). Germline-derived CDR1 and CDR2 are LGHNA and YNFKEQ. The CDR3 loop spans 16 amino acids. The V end lost 1 base, the J end lost 7 bases, and 17 bases lay between the germline ends. In DNA, the CDR3 is TGTGCCAGCAGCCAAGGGTTGGGACTCAAGTTTAATGAGCAGTTCTTC. Protein sequence: CASSQGLGLKFNEQFF.

The chain carries TRBV28 and TRBJ1-5, with D tentatively TRBD1 (6 bases). The ends were cut back, 6 bases at V and 0 bases at J, with 12 bases in the middle. Germline V CDR1 and CDR2: MDHEN, SYDVKM. The CDR3 sequence is 15 residues long. The CDR3 protein is CASSLRGVSNQPQHF. The CDR3, as DNA: TGTGCCAGCAGCTTGAGGGGGGTTAGCAATCAGCCCCAGCATTTT.

V usage is TRBV9 and J usage is TRBJ1-3; tentatively, D is TRBD1 (5 bases). Germline-derived CDR1 and CDR2 are SGDLS and YYNGEE. The length of the CDR3 is 15 residues. Deletions cut 3 bases from V and 0 bases from J, with 10 bases between. The CDR3 reads CASSGGSISGNTIYF. The CDR3, as DNA: TGTGCCAGCAGCGGGGGGTCAATCTCTGGAAACACCATATATTTT.

The rearrangement links TRBV9 to TRBJ2-2; TRBD1 matches 10 bases. Germline trimming cut 1 base from V and 2 bases from J; bases unmatched to any gene: 5. Germline CDR1 SGDLS, CDR2 YYNGEE. The CDR3 contains 17 residues. The CDR3 DNA follows: TGTGCCAGCAGCGTAAGCCGACAGGGGGCAAACACCGGGGAGCTGTTTTTT. It codes for CASSVSRQGANTGELFF.

V gene TRBV28 combines with J gene TRBJ2-7; D gene uncertain. The CDR3 sequence is 11 residues long. V gave up 6 bases and J gave up 3 bases, with 6 bases separating them. Germline CDR1 and CDR2: MDHEN and SYDVKM. The CDR3 DNA reads TGTGCCAGCAGAATGGACTACGAGCAGTACTTC. It yields the protein CASRMDYEQYF.